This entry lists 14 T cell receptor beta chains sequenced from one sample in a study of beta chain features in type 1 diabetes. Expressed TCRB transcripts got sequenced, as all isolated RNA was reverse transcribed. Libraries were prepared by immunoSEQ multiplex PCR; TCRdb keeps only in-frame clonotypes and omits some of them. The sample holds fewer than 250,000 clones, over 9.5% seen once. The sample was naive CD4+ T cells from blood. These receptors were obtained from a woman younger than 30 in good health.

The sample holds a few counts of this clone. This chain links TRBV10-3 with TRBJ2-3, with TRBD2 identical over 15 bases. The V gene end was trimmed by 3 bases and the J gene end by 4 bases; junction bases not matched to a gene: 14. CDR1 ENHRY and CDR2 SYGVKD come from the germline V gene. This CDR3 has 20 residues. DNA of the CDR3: TGTGCCATCAGTGATGACCCGGGACTAGCGGGAGGAAGACGTGCAGATACGCAGTATTTT. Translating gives CAISDDPGLAGGRRADTQYF.

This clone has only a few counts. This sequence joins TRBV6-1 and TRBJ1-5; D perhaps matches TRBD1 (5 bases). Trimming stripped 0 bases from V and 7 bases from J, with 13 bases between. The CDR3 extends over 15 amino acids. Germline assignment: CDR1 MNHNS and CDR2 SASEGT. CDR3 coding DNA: TGTGCCAGCAGTGAAGCCGGGGGGGTTCACCAGCCCCAGCATTTT. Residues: CASSEAGGVHQPQHF.

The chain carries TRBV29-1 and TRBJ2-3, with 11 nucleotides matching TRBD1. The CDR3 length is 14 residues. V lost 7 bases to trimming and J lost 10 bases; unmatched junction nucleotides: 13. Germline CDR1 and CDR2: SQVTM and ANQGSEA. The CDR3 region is CSGGQGELIGAQYF. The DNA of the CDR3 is TGCAGCGGGGGACAGGGGGAGCTCATTGGGGCGCAGTATTTT.

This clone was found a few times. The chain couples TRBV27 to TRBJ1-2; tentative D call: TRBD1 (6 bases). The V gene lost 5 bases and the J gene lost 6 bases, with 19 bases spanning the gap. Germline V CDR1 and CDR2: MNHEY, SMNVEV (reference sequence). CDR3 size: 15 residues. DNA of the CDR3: TGTGCCAGCAGTCCCCAAACACCACAGGGTCATGGCTACACCTTC. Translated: CASSPQTPQGHGYTF.

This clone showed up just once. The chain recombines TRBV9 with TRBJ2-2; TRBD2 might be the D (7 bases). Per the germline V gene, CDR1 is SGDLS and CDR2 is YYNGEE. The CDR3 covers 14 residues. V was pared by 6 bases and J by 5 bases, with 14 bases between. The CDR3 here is CASNQQGGTGELFF. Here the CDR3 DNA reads TGTGCCAGCAACCAACAGGGAGGGACCGGGGAGCTGTTTTTT.

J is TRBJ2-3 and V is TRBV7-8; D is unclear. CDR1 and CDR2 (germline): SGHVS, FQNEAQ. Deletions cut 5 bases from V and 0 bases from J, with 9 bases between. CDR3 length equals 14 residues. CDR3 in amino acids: CASSRRSSTDTQYF. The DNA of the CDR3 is TGTGCCAGCAGCCGGAGATCTAGCACAGATACGCAGTATTTT.

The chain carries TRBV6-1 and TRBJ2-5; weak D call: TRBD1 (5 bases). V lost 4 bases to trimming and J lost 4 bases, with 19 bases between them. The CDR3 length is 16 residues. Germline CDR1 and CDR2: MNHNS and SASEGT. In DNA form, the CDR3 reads TGTGCCAGCAGTGCCTATCATGTCAGGGATAGAGAGACCCAGTACTTC. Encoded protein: CASSAYHVRDRETQYF.

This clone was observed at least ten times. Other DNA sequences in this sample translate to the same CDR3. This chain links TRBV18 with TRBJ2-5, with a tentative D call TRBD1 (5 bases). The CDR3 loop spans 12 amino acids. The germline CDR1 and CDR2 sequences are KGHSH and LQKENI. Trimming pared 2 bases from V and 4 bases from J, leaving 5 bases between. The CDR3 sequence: CASSPRGETQYF. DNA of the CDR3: TGTGCCAGCTCACCAAGGGGAGAGACCCAGTACTTC.

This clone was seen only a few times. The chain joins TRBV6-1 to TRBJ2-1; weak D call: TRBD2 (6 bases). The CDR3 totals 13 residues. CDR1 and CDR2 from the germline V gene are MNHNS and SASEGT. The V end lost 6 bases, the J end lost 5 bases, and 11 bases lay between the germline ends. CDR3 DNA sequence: TGTGCCAGCAGGCGCCGACTAGACAATGAGCAGTTCTTC. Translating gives CASRRRLDNEQFF.

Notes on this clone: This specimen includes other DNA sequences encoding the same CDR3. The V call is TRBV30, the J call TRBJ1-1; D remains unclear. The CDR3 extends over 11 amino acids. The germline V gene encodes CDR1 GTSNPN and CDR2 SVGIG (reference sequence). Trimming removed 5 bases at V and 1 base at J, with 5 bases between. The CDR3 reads CAWSRNTEAFF. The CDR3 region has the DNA TGTGCCTGGTCTCGGAACACTGAAGCTTTCTTT.

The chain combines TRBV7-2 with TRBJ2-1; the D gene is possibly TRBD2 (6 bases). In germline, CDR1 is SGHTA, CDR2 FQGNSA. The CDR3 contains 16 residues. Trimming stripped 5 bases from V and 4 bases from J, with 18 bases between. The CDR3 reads CASSLGLSAGYNEQFF. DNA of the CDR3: TGTGCCAGCAGCCTAGGATTGTCAGCGGGTTACAATGAGCAGTTCTTC.

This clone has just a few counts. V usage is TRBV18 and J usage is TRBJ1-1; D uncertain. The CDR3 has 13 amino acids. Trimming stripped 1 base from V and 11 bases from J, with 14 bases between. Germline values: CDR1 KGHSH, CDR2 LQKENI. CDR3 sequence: CASSPLRDFEAFF. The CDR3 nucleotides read TGTGCCAGCTCACCACTTCGTGACTTTGAGGCTTTCTTT.

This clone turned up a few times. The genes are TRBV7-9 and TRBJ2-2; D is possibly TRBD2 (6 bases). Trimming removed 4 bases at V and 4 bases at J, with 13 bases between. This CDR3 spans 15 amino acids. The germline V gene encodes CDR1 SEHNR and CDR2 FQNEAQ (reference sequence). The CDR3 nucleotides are TGTGCCAGCAGCTCTCCAGGAGGGACCACCGGGGAGCTGTTTTTT. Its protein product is CASSSPGGTTGELFF.

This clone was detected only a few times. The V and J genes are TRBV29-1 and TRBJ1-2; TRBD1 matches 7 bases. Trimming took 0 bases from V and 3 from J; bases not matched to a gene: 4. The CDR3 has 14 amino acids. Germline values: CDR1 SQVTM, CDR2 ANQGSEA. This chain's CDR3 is CSVEDPTGDYGYTF. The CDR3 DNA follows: TGCAGCGTTGAAGACCCAACAGGGGACTATGGCTACACCTTC.